The rows below give T cell receptor beta chains drawn from one sample of a study of cytomegalovirus exposure and HLA in healthy donors. Sequencing was performed with immunoSEQ multiplex PCR; in TCRdb, only in-frame clones are kept and a portion is missing. The table has some 98,000 clones, under 85% seen once. The sample consisted of PBMCs. Receptor source: a man aged 18 to 35 in good health and CMV-seropositive. Each CDR3 is given with its conserved first and last residue.

CDR3,V,J,length
CASSQETGGANTEAFF,TRBV4-1,TRBJ1-1,16
CASRRLAGGTDTQYF,TRBV6-5,TRBJ2-3,15
CASSLEVGEKLFF,TRBV7-8,TRBJ1-4,13
CSSSPGRAEAFF,TRBV7-9,TRBJ1-1,12
CASSSDRGVHYEQYF,TRBV28,TRBJ2-7,15
CASSLAGAPGGELFF,TRBV7-6,TRBJ2-2,15
CASGRGTFSGNTIYF,TRBV11-2,TRBJ1-3,15
CASSLQGDETQYF,TRBV5-4,TRBJ2-5,13
CASSPGLGSTDTQYF,TRBV27,TRBJ2-3,15
CSVARTNTGELFF,TRBV29-1,TRBJ2-2,13
CASSVSGVSPDTQYF,TRBV9,TRBJ2-3,15
CASSHRQGALATNEKLFF,TRBV7-8,TRBJ1-4,18
CASSLRLAGDEQYF,TRBV11-2,TRBJ2-7,14
CASSLEASGGAGEQYF,TRBV5-1,TRBJ2-7,16
CAGTVAYEQYF,TRBV30,TRBJ2-7,11
CASSLDGGELFF,TRBV5-1,TRBJ2-2,12
CASSQVDLVSYNEQFF,TRBV4-1,TRBJ2-1,16
CASSVGASGTDTQYF,TRBV27,TRBJ2-3,15
CSVEDPKGGLPSAEQYF,TRBV29-1,TRBJ2-7,17
CASRTGGAGNTIYF,TRBV5-1,TRBJ1-3,14
CASSTWESSRYGYTF,TRBV11-2,TRBJ1-2,15